This T cell receptor (beta chain) was observed in a study of T cells in Graves' hyperthyroidism and ophthalmopathy (dated by TCRdb to between 2018 and 2020). Turning to the overall study: Peripheral blood samples were taken at the time of initial diagnosis, prior to any treatment. TCR V-J signatures able to tell the groups apart were searched for in a discovery cohort of 90 to 100 patients, of whom about 40 had Graves' ophthalmopathy and around 57 had stable Graves' hyperthyroidism. An independent validation cohort of some 18 hyperthyroidism patients and some 15 patients who later progressed to ophthalmopathy tested prospective prediction of ophthalmopathy. For training and testing, the 100 or so patients in the discovery cohort were randomly divided in a 7:3 ratio. In addition, the study compared T-cell repertoires in thyroid tissue and in blood from roughly six Graves' hyperthyroidism patients. After sampling, hyperthyroidism patients received methimazole starting at 30 mg daily, and ophthalmopathy patients received high-dose intravenous methylprednisolone. The paper reports TCR Vbeta CDR3 sequencing of 135 peripheral blood samples: approximately 41 ophthalmopathy, roughly 74 hyperthyroidism and 17 progressor patients. Here is what the overall study found, with its caveats: In validation, the model predicted progression to ophthalmopathy with about 71% sensitivity and approximately 78% specificity, a median of around six months before onset. Most expanded thyroid clonotypes (frequency above 0.001) were also found in blood, which suggests that blood repertoires may mirror thyroid immune responses. A 13 V-J signature model separated ophthalmopathy from stable hyperthyroidism, with 87.88% sensitivity and roughly 81% specificity in cross-validation and 80%/75% in testing. Sample size was not statistically predetermined, and investigators were not blinded to group allocation.

Comments on this clonotype: What this receptor recognizes is not known. There are no base qualities to consult, and no much larger clone falls within one base.

TCR beta CDR3 regions were amplified from RNA transcripts. For the first round of RT-PCR on the TCR CDR3, the HTBI primer set was used together with the Qiagen OneStep RT-PCR kit. Libraries were constructed in a second round of multiplex PCR, after which size selection and purification were performed. The libraries were sequenced on an Illumina HiSeq2000 using paired-end 100 bp reads. The authors processed their data as follows. SOAPnuke was used to process the raw data, throwing out any read that contained adapters or uncalled bases, had a mean Phred below 15, or lacked an exact constant-primer or identifier match. High-quality paired reads were merged using COPE v1.2.5, and each unique nucleotide sequence was defined as a clonotype. MiTCR v1.1 was used to align clonotypes to the IMGT TRBV, TRBD and TRBJ reference segments. Only V-J combinations with frequency above 0.0001, covering about 99% of repertoires, were analysed. The TCS score was defined as F50 (clonal expansion) divided by E x V (chaos), with BLOSUM62-based TCRdist calculated between CDR3 peptides within each V-J. Welch's t-statistics and random forest reduced 450 to 600 V-J features to 13, which were used in a naive Bayes classifier (R e1071). TCRdb ran its own pipeline on the public reads, namely fastp trimming at Q25 and MiXCR clone calling, and kept in-frame beta chains. Every distinct CDR3 protein forms one entry, paired with its most common genes and DNA. The V and J calls were not made by the authors but by TCRdb's processing. The sample table lists about 400,000 distinct CDR3 sequences, roughly 15% of them with a count of one. Roughly 19% of the sample is held by the ten biggest clonotypes.

The CDR3 numbers 15 residues from cysteine through phenylalanine. Of all the DNA, just the CDR3 is kept, 45 bases in frame from base 1. The junction shows trimming of 5 bases on V and 1 base on J, plus 14 bases between the germline ends. Based on the germline V gene (reference sequence), the CDR1 and CDR2 sequences are WNHNN and SYGVQD. Ophthalmopathy patients had moderately to severely active disease, with a Clinical Activity Score of 3 or more, a NOSPECS grade of 4 or more, and a disease duration of less than 3 months. The study excluded patients with uncontrolled infections, other autoimmune diseases, pregnancy or lactation. Diagnoses were established on the basis of clinical symptoms, serum thyroxine and TRAb, thyroid ultrasound, and orbital computed tomography. Ficoll-Paque density gradient centrifugation was used to isolate PBMCs from about 9.4 ml of fresh peripheral blood. Total RNA was extracted with Trizol reagent, and quality was checked on an Agilent 2100 Bioanalyzer.

The origin of this receptor is a woman aged 60-70 years with Graves' ophthalmopathy. The chain is encoded by TRBV10-1 joined to TRBJ2-5; a weak D assignment points to TRBD1 (6 bases agree). Material for sequencing was blood. The CDR3 amino acid sequence is: CASSSRQAGQETQYF. The DNA reads TGCGCCAGCAGTTCCAGACAGGCCGGCCAAGAGACCCAGTACTTC.